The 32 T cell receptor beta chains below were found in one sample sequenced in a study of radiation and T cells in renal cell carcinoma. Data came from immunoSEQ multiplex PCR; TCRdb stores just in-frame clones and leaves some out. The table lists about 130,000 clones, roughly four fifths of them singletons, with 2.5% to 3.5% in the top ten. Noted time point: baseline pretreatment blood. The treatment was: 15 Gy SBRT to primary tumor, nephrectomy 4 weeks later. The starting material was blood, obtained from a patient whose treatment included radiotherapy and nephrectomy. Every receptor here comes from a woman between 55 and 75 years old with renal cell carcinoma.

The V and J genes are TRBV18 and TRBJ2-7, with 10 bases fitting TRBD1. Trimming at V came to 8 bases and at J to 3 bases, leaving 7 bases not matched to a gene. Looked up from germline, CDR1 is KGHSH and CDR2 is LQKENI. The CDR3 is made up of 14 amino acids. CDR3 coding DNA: TGTGCCAGCGTAGGGACAGGGGCAGGCTACGAGCAGTACTTC. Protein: CASVGTGAGYEQYF.

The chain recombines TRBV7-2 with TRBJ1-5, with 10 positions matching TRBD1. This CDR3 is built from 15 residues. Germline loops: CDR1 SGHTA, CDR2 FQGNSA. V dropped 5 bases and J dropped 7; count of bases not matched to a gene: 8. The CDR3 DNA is TGTGCCAGCAGCCCAGGGGGGACAGGGGACCAGCCCCAGCATTTT. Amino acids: CASSPGGTGDQPQHF.

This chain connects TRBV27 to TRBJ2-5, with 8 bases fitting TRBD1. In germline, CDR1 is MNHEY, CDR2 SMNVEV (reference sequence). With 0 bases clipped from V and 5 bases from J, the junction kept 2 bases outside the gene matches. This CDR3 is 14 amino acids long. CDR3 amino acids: CASSLSNRGETQYF. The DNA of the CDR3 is TGTGCCAGCAGTTTATCGAACAGGGGGGAGACCCAGTACTTC.

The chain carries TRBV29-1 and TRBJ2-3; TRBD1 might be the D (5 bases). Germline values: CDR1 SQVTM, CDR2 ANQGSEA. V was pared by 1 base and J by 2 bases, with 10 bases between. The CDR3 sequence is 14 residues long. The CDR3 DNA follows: TGCAGCGTTGAAGGAAGGGGATTCACAGATACGCAGTATTTT. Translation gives CSVEGRGFTDTQYF.

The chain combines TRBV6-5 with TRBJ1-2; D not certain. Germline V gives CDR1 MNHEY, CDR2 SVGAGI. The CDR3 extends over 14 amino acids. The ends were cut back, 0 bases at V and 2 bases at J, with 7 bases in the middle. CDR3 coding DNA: TGTGCCAGCAGTTACTCCGGGAGGAACTATGGCTACACCTTC. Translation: CASSYSGRNYGYTF.

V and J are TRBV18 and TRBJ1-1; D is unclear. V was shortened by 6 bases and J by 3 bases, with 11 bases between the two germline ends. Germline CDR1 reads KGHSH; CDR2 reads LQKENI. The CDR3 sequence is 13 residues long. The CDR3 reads CASSLNRDTEAFF. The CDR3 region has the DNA TGTGCCAGCTCCCTGAACCGGGACACTGAAGCTTTCTTT.

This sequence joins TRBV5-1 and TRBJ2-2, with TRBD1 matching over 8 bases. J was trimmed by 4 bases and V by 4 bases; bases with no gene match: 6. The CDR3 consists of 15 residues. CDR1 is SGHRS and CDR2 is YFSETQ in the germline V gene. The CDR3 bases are TGCGCCAGCAGCGTGGACAGGGTTACCACCGGGGAGCTGTTTTTT. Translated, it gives CASSVDRVTTGELFF.

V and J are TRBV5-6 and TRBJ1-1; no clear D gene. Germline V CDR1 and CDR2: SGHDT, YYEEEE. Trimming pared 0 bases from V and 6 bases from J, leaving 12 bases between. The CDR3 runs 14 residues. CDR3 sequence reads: CASSLGHALSEAFF. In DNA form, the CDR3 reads TGTGCCAGCAGCTTGGGACACGCTCTGTCTGAAGCTTTCTTT.

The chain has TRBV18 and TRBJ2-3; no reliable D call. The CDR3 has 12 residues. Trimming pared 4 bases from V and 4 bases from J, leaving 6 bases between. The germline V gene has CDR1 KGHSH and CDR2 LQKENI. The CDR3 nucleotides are TGTGCCAGCTCACAGGCTTCAGATACGCAGTATTTT. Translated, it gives CASSQASDTQYF. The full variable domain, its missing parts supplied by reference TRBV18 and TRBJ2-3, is NAGVMQNPRHLVRRRGQEARLRCSPMKGHSHVYWYRQLPEEGLKFMVYLQKENIIDESGMPKERFSAEFPKEGPSILRIQQVVRGDSAAYFCASSQASDTQYFGPGTRLTVL.

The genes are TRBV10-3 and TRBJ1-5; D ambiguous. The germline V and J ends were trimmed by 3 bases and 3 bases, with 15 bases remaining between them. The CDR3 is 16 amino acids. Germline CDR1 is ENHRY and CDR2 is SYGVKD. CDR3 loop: CAISEKQTGVNQPQHF. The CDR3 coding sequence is TGTGCCATCAGTGAAAAGCAGACTGGGGTCAATCAGCCCCAGCATTTT.

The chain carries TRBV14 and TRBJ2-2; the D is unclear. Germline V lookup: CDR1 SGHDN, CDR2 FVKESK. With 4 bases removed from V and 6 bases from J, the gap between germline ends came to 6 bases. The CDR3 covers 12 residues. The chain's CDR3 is CASSRSAGELFF. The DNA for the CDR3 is TGTGCCAGCAGCCGTTCAGCCGGGGAGCTGTTTTTT. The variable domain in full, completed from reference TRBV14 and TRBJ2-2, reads EAGVTQFPSHSVIEKGQTVTLRCDPISGHDNLYWYRRVMGKEIKFLLHFVKESKQDESGMPNNRFLAERTGGTYSTLKVQPAELEDSGVYFCASSRSAGELFFGEGSRLTVL.

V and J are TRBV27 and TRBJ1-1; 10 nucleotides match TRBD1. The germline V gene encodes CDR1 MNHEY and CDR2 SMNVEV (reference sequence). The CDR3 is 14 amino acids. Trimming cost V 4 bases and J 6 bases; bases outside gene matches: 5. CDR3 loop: CASSSGTGVSEAFF. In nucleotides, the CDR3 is TGTGCCAGCAGTTCAGGGACAGGGGTTTCTGAAGCTTTCTTT.

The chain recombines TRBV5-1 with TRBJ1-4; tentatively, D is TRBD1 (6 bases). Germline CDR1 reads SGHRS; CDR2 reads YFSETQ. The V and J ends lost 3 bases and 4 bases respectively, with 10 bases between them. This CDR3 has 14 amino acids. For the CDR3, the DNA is TGCGCCAGCAGCTCGGACAGCCTTAATGAAAAACTGTTTTTT. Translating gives CASSSDSLNEKLFF.

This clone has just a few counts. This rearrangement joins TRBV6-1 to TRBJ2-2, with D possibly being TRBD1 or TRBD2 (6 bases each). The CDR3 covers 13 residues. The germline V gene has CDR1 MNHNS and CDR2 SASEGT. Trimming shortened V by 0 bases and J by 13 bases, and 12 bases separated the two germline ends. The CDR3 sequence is CASSEAGGARLFF. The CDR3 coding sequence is TGTGCCAGCAGTGAAGCGGGGGGCGCGAGGCTGTTTTTT.

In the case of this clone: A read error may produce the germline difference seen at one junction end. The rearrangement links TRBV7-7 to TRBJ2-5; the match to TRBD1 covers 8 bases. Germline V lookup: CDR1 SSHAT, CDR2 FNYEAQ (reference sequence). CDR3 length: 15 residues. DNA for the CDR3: TGTGCTAGCAGCTTATATACAGGGGGCCAAGAGACCCAGTACTTC. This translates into CASSLYTGGQETQYF.

The CDR3 bases are TGTGCCAGCAGCGAAAACCCCTACAATGAGCAGTTCTTC. Translation gives CASSENPYNEQFF. The chain joins TRBV7-3 to TRBJ2-1; D is uncertain. Germline-derived CDR1 and CDR2 are SGHTA and FQGTGA. This CDR3 has 13 residues. Trimming removed 5 bases from V and 2 bases from J, with 7 bases in between.

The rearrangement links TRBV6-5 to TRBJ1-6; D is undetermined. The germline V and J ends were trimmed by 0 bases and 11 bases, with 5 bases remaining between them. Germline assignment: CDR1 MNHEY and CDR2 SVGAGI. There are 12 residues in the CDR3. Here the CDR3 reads CASSYSGPPLHF. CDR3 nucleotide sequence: TGTGCCAGCAGTTACTCTGGGCCACCCCTCCACTTT.

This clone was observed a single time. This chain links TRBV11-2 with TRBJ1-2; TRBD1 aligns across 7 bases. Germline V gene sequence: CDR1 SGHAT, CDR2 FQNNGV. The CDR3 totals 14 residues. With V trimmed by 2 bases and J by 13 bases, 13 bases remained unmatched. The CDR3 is CASSLWDDRDHFTF. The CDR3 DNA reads TGTGCCAGCAGCTTATGGGACGACAGGGACCACTTCACCTTC.

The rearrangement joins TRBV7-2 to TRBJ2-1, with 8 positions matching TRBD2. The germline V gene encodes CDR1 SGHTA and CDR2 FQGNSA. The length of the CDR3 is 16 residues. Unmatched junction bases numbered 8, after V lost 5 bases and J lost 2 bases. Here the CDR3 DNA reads TGTGCCAGCAGCCAACAAAGCGGGAGTCCCTACAATGAGCAGTTCTTC. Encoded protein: CASSQQSGSPYNEQFF.

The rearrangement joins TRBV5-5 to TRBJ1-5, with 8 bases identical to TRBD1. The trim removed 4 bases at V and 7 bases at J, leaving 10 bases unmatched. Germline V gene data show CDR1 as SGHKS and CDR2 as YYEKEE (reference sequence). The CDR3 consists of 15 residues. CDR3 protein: CASSVQGASGQPQHF. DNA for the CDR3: TGTGCCAGCAGCGTGCAGGGGGCGAGCGGACAGCCCCAGCATTTT.

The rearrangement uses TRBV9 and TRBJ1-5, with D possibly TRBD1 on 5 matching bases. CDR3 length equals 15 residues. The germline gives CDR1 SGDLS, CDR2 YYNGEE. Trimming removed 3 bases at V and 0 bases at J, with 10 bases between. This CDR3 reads CASSGDGNSNQPQHF. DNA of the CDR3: TGTGCCAGCAGCGGGGACGGAAATAGCAATCAGCCCCAGCATTTT.

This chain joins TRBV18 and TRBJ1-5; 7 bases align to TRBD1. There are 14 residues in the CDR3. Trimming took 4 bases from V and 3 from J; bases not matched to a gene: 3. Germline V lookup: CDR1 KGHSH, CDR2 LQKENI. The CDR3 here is CASSLQGTNQPQHF. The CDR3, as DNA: TGTGCCAGCTCACTACAGGGGACCAATCAGCCCCAGCATTTT.

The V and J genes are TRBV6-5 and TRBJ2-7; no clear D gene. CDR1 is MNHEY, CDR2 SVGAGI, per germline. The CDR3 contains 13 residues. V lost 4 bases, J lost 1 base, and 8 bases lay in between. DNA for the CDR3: TGTGCCAGCAGTTCCTTACAGTCCTACGAGCAGTACTTC. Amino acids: CASSSLQSYEQYF.

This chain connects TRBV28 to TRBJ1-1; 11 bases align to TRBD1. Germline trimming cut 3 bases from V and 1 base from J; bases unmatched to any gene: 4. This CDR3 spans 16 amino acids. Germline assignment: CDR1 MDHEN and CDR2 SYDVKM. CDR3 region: CASSFPDRGQNTEAFF. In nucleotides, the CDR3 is TGTGCCAGCAGTTTCCCGGACAGGGGGCAGAACACTGAAGCTTTCTTT. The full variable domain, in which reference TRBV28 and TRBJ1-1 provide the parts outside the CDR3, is DVKVTQSSRYLVKRTGEKVFLECVQDMDHENMFWYRQDPGLGLRLIYFSYDVKMKEKGDIPEGYSVSREKKERFSLILESASTNQTSMYLCASSFPDRGQNTEAFFGQGTRLTVV.

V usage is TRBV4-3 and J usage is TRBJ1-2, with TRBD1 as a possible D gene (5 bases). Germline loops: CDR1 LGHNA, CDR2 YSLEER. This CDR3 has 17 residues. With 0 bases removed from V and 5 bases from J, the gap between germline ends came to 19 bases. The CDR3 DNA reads TGCGCCAGCAGCCAAGATATGTCCGGGCCTAGGGGATATGGCTACACCTTC. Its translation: CASSQDMSGPRGYGYTF.

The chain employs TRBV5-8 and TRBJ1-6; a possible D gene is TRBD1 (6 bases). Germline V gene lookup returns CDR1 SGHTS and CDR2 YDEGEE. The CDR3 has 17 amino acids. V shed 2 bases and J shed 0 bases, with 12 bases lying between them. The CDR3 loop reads CASSLATGSSYNSPLHF. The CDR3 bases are TGTGCCAGCAGCTTAGCTACAGGGAGCTCCTATAATTCACCCCTCCACTTT.

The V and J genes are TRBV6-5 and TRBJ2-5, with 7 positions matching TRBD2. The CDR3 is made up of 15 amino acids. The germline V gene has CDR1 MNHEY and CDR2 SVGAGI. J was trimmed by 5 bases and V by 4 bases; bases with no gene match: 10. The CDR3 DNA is TGTGCCAGCAGTTTAAGTGGCGGGAGTGGGGAGACCCAGTACTTC. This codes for CASSLSGGSGETQYF.

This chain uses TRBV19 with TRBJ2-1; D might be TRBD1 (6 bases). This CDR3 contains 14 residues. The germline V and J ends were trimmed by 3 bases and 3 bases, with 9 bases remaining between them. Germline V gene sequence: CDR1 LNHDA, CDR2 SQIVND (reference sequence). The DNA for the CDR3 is TGTGCCAGTAGTATTGGGACAAGCTACAATGAGCAGTTCTTC. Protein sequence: CASSIGTSYNEQFF.

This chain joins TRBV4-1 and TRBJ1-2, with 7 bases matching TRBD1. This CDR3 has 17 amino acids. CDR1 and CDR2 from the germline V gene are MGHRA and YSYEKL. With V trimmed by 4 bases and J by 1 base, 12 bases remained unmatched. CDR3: CASSPFSTGSLNYGYTF. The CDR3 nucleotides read TGCGCCAGCAGCCCCTTCTCGACAGGGAGCCTTAACTATGGCTACACCTTC.

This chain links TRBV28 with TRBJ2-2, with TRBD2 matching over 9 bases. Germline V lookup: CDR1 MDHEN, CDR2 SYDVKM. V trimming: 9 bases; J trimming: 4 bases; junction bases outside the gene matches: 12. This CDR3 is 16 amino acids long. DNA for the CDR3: TGTGCCAGTGGGGCTAGCGGGGTCCGACTCACCGGGGAGCTGTTTTTT. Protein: CASGASGVRLTGELFF.

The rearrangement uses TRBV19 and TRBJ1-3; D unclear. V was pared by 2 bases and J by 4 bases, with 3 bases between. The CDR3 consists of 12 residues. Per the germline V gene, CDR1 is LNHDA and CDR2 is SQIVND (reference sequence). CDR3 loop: CASSIPGNTIYF. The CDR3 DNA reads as TGTGCCAGTAGTATACCAGGAAACACCATATATTTT.

The CDR3 is CASSSLRAGNTEAFF. The CDR3 DNA sequence: TGTGCCAGCAGCTCACTTAGGGCCGGGAACACTGAAGCTTTCTTT. This chain uses TRBV7-6 with TRBJ1-1; D is ambiguous. Per germline, CDR1 SGHVS and CDR2 FNYEAQ. The CDR3 is made up of 15 amino acids. V was shortened by 4 bases and J by 1 base, with 13 bases between the two germline ends.